Presented here are 8 T cell receptor beta chains from one specimen sequenced in a study of blood T cell repertoires in COVID-19. Profiling relied on immunoSEQ multiplex PCR, and the TCRdb table lists in-frame clones only, not all of them. The data contain about 120,000 clones, roughly 84% of them singletons. Material: peripheral blood. The receptors were gathered from a woman older than 75 with acute or convalescent COVID-19.

The V call is TRBV4-1, the J call TRBJ1-5; D not resolved. This CDR3 is 13 amino acids long. The germline CDR1 and CDR2 sequences are MGHRA and YSYEKL. Trimming took off 4 bases at V and 7 bases at J, with 11 bases between the two ends. CDR3 nucleotides: TGCGCCAGCAGCCCTAACCACGGGCAGCCCCAGCATTTT. As protein: CASSPNHGQPQHF.

This chain uses TRBV7-8 with TRBJ1-2; 8 nucleotides match TRBD1. V trimming: 4 bases; J trimming: 9 bases; junction bases outside the gene matches: 13. There are 15 residues in the CDR3. Germline V gene data show CDR1 as SGHVS and CDR2 as FQNEAQ. This CDR3 reads CASSSPEDRVTRYTF. Here the CDR3 DNA reads TGTGCCAGCAGCTCACCGGAGGACAGGGTAACGCGCTACACCTTC.

J is TRBJ2-1 and V is TRBV19; perhaps TRBD1 as D (5 bases). Between the trimmed V and J ends, which lost 7 bases and 3 bases, there was a span of 13 bases. The CDR3 runs to 14 residues. CDR1 is LNHDA and CDR2 is SQIVND in the germline V gene (reference sequence). This CDR3 reads CASTKGNSYNEQFF. The CDR3 region has the DNA TGTGCCAGTACCAAGGGGAACAGCTACAATGAGCAGTTCTTC.

The V call is TRBV7-5, the J call TRBJ1-6. TRBV7-5 is a pseudogene locus. The CDR3 has 15 amino acids. The CDR3 loop is CVRTLCEGRDSPLHF. The CDR3 DNA is TGTGTCAGAACCTTGTGCGAGGGGAGGGACTCACCCCTCCACTTT.

The chain employs TRBV19 and TRBJ1-1; 11 bases agree with TRBD1. Germline V gives CDR1 LNHDA, CDR2 SQIVND (reference sequence). The V and J ends lost 6 bases and 4 bases, in that order; junction bases with no gene match: 4. The CDR3 loop spans 14 amino acids. The DNA for the CDR3 is TGTGCCAGTAGGAGGACAGGGGGCATCACTGAAGCTTTCTTT. Translated: CASRRTGGITEAFF. Supplemented by reference TRBV19 and TRBJ1-1, the full variable domain reads DGGITQSPKYLFRKEGQNVTLSCEQNLNHDAMYWYRQDPGQGLRLIYYSQIVNDFQKGDIAEGYSVSREKKESFPLTVTSAQKNPTAFYLCASRRTGGITEAFFGQGTRLTVV.

This clone is a singleton in its sample. This chain uses TRBV11-3 with TRBJ2-5, with 7 nucleotides matching TRBD2. This CDR3 has 15 amino acids. The germline CDR1 and CDR2 sequences are SGHNT and YENEEA. Trimming cost V 5 bases and J 5 bases; bases outside gene matches: 11. Here the CDR3 reads CASSLGLAALETQYF. The CDR3 bases are TGTGCCAGCAGCCTGGGGCTAGCGGCGTTGGAGACCCAGTACTTC.

The CDR3 coding sequence is TGTGCCAGCAGTCCCCAGGGGGCGGGGAGCACTGAAGCTTTCTTT. It encodes CASSPQGAGSTEAFF. This rearrangement joins TRBV2 to TRBJ1-1; TRBD1 aligns across 8 bases. The CDR3 extends over 15 amino acids. Per the germline V gene, CDR1 is SNHLY and CDR2 is FYNNEI. V dropped 5 bases and J dropped 4; count of bases not matched to a gene: 9.

The sample holds a few counts of this clone. V is TRBV7-9 and J is TRBJ2-7, with D uncertain. The CDR3 is 14 residues long. Germline CDR1 is SEHNR and CDR2 is FQNEAQ (reference sequence). V was cut by 1 base and J by 2 bases, with 9 bases left in between. Here the CDR3 reads CASSLDSSTYEQYF. The DNA for the CDR3 is TGTGCCAGCAGCTTAGACAGCAGTACCTACGAGCAGTACTTC.